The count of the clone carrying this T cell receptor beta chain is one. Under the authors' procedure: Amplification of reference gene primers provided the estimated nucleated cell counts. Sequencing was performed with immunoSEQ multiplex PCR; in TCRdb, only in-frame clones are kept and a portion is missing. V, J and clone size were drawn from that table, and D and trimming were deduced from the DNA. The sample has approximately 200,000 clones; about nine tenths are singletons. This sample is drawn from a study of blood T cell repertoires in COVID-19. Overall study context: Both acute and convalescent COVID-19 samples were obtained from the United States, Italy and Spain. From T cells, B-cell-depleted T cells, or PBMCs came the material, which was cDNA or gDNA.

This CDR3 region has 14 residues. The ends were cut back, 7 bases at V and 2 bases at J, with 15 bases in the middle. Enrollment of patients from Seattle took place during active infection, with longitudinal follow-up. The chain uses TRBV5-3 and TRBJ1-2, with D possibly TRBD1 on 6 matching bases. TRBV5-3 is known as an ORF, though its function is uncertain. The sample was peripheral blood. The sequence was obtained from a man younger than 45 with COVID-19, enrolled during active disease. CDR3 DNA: TGTGCCAGAGAGATGGGGGGGCGAAACTATGGCTACACCTTC. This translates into CAREMGGRNYGYTF.